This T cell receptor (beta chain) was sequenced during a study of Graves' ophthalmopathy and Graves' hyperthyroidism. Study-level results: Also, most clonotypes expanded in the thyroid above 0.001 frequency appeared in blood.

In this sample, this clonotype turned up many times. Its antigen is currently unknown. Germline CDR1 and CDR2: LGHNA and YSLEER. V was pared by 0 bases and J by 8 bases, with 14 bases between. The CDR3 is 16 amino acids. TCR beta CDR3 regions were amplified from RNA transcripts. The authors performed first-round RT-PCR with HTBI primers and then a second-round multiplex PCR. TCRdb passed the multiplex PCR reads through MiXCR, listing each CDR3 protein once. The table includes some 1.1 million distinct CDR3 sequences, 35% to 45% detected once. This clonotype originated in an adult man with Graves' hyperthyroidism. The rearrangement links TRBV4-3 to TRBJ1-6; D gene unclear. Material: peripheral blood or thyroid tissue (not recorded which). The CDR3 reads CASSQDRPYLHSPLHF. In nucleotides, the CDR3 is TGCGCCAGCAGCCAAGATCGTCCGTACCTACATTCACCCCTCCACTTT.